The clone carrying this T cell receptor (beta chain) occurred a few times. Its target is unknown. There are 13 residues in the CDR3. Trimming pared 4 bases from V and 3 bases from J, leaving 10 bases between. Per the germline V gene, CDR1 is SGDLS and CDR2 is YYNGEE. The naive CD8 fraction comprised CD45RO-negative cells positively selected for CCR7 and excluded terminally differentiated effector memory CD45RA+ cells. This entry belongs to a study of shared clonotypes between healthy human individuals. General observations from the study: Naive CD4 clonotype sharing across a few donors was 5% to 6%. Non-shared clonotypes had lower generation probabilities than clonotypes shared by all four sorted-subset donors.

The data were produced by immunoSEQ multiplex PCR, yet TCRdb's version contains in-frame clones alone and is incomplete. The table has a few million clones, 90% to 95% seen once. The sample comprised naive CD8+ T cells from PBMCs. V usage is TRBV9 and J usage is TRBJ1-1; no clear D. The clonotype was recovered from a man between 18 and 35 years old in good health. Some clones in this sample may be carry-over from other donors' samples. CDR3 DNA: TGTGCCAGCAGCCCCTGGACTCACACTGAAGCTTTCTTT. This codes for CASSPWTHTEAFF.